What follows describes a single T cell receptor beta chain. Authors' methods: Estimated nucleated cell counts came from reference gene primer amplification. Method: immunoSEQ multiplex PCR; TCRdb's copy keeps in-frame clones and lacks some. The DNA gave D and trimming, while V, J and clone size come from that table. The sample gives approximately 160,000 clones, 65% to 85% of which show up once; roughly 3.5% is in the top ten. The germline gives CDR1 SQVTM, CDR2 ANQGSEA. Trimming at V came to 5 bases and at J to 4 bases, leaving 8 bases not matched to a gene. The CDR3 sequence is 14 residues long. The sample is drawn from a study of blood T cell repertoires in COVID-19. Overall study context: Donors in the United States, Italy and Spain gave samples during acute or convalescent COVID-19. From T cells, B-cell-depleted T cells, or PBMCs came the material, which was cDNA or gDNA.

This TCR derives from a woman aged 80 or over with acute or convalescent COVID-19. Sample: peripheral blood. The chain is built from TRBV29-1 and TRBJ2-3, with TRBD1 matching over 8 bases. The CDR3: CSVKTGGPPDTQYF. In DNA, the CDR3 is TGCAGCGTTAAAACAGGGGGGCCCCCAGATACGCAGTATTTT.